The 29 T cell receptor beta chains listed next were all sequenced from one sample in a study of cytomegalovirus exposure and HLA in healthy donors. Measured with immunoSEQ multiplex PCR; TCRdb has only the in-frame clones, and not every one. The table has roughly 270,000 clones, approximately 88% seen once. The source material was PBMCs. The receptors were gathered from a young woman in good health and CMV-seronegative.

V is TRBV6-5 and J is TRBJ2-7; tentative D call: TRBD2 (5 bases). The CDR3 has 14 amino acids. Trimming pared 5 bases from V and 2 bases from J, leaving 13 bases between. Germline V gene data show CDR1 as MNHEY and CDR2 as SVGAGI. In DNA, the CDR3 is TGTGCCAGCAGTGTTGAGGGCCCCACCTACGAGCAGTACTTC. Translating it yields CASSVEGPTYEQYF.

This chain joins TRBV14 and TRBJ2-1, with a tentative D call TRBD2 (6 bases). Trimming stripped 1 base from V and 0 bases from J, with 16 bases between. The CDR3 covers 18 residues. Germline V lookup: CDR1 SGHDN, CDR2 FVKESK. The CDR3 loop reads CASSQVGRWGDSYNEQFF. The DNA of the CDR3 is TGTGCCAGCAGCCAAGTGGGGAGGTGGGGTGACTCCTACAATGAGCAGTTCTTC.

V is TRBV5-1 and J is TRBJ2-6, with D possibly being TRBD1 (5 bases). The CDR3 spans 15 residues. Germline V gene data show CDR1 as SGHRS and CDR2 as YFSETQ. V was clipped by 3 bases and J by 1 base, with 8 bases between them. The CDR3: CASSWTLSGANVLTF. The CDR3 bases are TGCGCCAGCAGCTGGACATTGTCTGGGGCCAACGTCCTGACTTTC.

The CDR3 is CSAITGGYEQYF. CDR3 DNA: TGCAGCGCTATAACAGGGGGCTACGAGCAGTACTTC. The chain uses TRBV29-1 and TRBJ2-7; TRBD1 matches 8 bases. Germline V gives CDR1 SQVTM, CDR2 ANQGSEA. The CDR3 consists of 12 residues. The junction had 5 bases not matched to a gene; V was cut back by 7 bases and J by 3 bases.

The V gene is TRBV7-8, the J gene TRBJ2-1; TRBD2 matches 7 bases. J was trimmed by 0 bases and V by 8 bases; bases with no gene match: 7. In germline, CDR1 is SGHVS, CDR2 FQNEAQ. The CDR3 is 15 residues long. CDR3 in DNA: TGTGCCAGCTGGGGGGGGGAAAGCTCCTACAATGAGCAGTTCTTC. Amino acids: CASWGGESSYNEQFF.

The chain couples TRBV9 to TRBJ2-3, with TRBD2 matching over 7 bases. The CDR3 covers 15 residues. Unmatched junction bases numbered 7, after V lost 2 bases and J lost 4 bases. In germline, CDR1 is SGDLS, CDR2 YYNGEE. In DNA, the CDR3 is TGTGCCAGCAGCGTTGGCGGGAGTAAGGCAGATACGCAGTATTTT. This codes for CASSVGGSKADTQYF.

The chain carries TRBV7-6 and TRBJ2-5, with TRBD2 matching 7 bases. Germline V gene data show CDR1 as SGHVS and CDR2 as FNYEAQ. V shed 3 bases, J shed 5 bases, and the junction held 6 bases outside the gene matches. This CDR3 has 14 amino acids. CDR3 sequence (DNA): TGTGCCAGCAGCTTTGGACTAGTAGGGGAGACCCAGTACTTC. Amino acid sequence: CASSFGLVGETQYF.

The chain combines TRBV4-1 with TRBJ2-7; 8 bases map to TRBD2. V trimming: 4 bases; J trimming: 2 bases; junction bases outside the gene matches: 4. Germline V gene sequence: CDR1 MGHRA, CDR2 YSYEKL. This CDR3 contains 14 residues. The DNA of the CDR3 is TGCGCCAGCAGCCTAGCGGGACCAACCTACGAGCAGTACTTC. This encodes CASSLAGPTYEQYF.

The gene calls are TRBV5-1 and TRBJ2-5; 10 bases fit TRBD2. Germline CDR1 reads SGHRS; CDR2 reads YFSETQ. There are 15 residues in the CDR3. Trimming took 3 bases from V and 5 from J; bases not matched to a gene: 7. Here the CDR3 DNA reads TGCGCCAGCAGCTATCGCCTAGCGGGAGCTGAGACCCAGTACTTC. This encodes CASSYRLAGAETQYF.

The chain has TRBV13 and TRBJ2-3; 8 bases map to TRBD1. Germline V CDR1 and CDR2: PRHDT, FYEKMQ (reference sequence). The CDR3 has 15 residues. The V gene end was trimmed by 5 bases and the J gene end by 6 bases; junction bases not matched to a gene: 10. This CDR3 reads CASSPGGQGSDTQYF. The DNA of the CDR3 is TGTGCCAGCAGCCCAGGGGGCCAGGGCAGCGATACGCAGTATTTT.

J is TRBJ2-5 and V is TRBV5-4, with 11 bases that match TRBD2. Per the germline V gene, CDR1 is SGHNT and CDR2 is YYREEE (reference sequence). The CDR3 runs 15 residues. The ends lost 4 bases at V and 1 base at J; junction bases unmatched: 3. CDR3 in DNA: TGTGCCAGCAGCCCTGGGACTAGCGGCCAAGAGACCCAGTACTTC. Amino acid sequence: CASSPGTSGQETQYF.

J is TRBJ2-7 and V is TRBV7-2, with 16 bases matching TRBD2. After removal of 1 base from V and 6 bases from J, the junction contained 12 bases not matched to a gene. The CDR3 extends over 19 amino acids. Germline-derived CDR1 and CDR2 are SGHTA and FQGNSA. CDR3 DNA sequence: TGTGCCAGCAGCTTAGGGGCCGGGACTAGCGGGAGGGCCCGGGGCGAGCAGTACTTC. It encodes CASSLGAGTSGRARGEQYF.

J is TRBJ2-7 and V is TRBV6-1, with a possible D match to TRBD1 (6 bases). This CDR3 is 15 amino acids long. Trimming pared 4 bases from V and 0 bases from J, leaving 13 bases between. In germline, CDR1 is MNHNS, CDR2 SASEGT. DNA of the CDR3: TGTGCCAGCAGTGTCCGACAGGTTAGCTCCTACGAGCAGTACTTC. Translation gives CASSVRQVSSYEQYF.

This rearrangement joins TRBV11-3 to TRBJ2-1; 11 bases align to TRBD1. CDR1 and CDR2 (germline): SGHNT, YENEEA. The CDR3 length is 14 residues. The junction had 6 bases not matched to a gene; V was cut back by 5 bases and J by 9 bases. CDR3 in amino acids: CASSHRDRGTEQFF. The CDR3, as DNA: TGTGCCAGCAGCCACCGGGACAGGGGGACTGAGCAGTTCTTC. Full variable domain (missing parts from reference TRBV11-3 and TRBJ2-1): EAGVVQSPRYKIIEKKQPVAFWCNPISGHNTLYWYLQNLGQGPELLIRYENEEAVDDSQLPKDRFSAERLKGVDSTLKIQPAELGDSAVYLCASSHRDRGTEQFFGPGTRLTVL.

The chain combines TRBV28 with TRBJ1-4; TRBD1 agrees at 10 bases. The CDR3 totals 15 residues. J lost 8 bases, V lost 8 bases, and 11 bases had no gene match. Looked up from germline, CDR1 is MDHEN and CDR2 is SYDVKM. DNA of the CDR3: TGTGCCAGCTCACGACAGGGGGCTTTCGGGGAAAAACTGTTTTTT. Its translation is CASSRQGAFGEKLFF.

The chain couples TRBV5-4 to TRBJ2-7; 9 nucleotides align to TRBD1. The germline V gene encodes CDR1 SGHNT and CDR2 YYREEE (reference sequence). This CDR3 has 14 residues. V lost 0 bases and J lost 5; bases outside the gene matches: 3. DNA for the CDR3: TGTGCCAGCAGCTTGGAACAGGGGGCTCACGAGCAGTACTTC. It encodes CASSLEQGAHEQYF.

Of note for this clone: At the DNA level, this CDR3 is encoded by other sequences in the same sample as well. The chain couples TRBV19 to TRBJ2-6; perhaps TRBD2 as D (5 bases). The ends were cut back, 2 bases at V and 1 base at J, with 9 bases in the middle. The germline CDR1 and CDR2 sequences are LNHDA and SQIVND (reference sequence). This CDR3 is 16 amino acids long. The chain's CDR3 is CASSIQGSSGANVLTF. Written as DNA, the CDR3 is TGTGCCAGTAGTATACAAGGGAGTTCTGGGGCCAACGTCCTGACTTTC.

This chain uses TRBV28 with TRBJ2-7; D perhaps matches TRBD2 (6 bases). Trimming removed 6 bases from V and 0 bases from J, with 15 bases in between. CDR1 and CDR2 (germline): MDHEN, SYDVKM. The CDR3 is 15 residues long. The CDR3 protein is CASSSGTFSSYEQYF. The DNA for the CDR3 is TGTGCCAGCAGCTCGGGGACTTTCAGCTCCTACGAGCAGTACTTC. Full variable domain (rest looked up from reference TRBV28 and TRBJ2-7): DVKVTQSSRYLVKRTGEKVFLECVQDMDHENMFWYRQDPGLGLRLIYFSYDVKMKEKGDIPEGYSVSREKKERFSLILESASTNQTSMYLCASSSGTFSSYEQYFGPGTRLTVT.

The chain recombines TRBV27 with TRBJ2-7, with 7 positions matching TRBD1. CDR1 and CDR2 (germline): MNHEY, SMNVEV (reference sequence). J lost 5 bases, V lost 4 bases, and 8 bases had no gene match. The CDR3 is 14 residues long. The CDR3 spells CASSWGTDLNEQYF. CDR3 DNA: TGTGCCAGCAGTTGGGGGACAGACCTCAACGAGCAGTACTTC.

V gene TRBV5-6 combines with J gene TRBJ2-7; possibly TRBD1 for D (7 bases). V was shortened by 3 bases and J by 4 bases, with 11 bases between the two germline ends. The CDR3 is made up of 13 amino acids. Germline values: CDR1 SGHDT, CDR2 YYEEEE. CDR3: CASSWGDSYEQYF. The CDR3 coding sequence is TGTGCCAGCAGCTGGGGGGACAGTTACGAGCAGTACTTC.

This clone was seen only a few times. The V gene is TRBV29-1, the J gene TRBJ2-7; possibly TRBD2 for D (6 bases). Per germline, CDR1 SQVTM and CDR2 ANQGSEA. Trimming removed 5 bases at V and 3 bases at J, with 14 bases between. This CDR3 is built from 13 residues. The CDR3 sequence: CSVMREEGYEQYF. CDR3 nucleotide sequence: TGCAGCGTTATGAGGGAGGAGGGCTACGAGCAGTACTTC.

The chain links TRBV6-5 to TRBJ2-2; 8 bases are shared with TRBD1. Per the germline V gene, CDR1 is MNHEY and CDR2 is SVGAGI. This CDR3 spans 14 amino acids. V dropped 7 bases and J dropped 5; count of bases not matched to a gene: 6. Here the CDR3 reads CASNAGGSTGELFF. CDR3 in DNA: TGTGCCAGCAATGCAGGGGGCAGTACCGGGGAGCTGTTTTTT.

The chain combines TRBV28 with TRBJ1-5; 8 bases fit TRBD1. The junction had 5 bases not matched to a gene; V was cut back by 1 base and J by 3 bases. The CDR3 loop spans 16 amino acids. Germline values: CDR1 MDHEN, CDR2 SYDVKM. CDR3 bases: TGTGCCAGCAGTTTATTAGGGGGACAGGACAATCAGCCCCAGCATTTT. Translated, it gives CASSLLGGQDNQPQHF.

CDR3 sequence (DNA): TGTGCCAGTACCCCCCGGGACACAGATACGCAGTATTTT. This sequence encodes CASTPRDTDTQYF. V gene TRBV19 combines with J gene TRBJ2-3; tentatively, D is TRBD2 (5 bases). The CDR3 is made up of 13 amino acids. Trimming shortened V by 7 bases and J by 2 bases, and 10 bases separated the two germline ends. The V gene's germline CDR1 is LNHDA and CDR2 SQIVND (reference sequence).

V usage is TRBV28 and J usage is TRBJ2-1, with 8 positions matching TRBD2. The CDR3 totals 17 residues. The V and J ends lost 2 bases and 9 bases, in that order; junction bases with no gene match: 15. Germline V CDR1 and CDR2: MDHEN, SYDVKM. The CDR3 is CASSLPLGLGGHSEQFF. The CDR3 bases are TGTGCCAGCAGTTTACCTCTGGGACTAGGGGGGCACAGTGAGCAGTTCTTC.

CDR3 DNA: TGCGCCAGCAGCCGAGAGACTAGCGGGAGTTTGGAGACCCAGTACTTC. Residues: CASSRETSGSLETQYF. V gene TRBV4-1 combines with J gene TRBJ2-5, with 12 bases fitting TRBD2. CDR1 is MGHRA, CDR2 YSYEKL, per germline. The V segment lost 4 bases and the J segment 5 bases; nucleotides outside the gene matches: 8. This CDR3 spans 16 amino acids.

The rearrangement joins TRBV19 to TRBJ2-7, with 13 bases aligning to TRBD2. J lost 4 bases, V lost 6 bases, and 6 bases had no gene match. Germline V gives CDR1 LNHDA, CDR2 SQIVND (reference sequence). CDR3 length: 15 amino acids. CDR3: CASRMTSGRYYEQYF. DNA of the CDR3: TGTGCCAGTAGGATGACTAGCGGGAGGTATTACGAGCAGTACTTC.

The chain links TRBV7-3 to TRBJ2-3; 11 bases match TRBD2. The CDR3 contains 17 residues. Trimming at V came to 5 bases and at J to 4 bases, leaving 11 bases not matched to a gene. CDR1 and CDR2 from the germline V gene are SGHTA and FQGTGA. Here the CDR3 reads CASSPRLGLAVPDTQYF. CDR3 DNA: TGTGCCAGCAGCCCTCGACTGGGACTAGCGGTACCAGATACGCAGTATTTT.

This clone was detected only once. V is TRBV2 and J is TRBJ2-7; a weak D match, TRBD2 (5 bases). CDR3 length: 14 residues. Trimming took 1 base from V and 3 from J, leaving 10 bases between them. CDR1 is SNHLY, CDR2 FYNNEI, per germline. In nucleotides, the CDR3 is TGTGCCAGCAGTGAAGGGATGGGGAGCTACGAGCAGTACTTC. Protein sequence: CASSEGMGSYEQYF.